Listed below are T cell receptor beta chains from one sample, sequenced in a study of beta chain features in type 1 diabetes. Method: immunoSEQ multiplex PCR; TCRdb's copy keeps in-frame clones and lacks some. The sample holds hundreds of thousands of clones, around 15% seen once. The sample taken for sequencing was naive CD4+ T cells from blood. Receptors were obtained from a man younger than 35 with type 1 diabetes. Each CDR3 is given with its conserved first and last residue.

CDR3	V	J
CASIQGRRGYTF	TRBV28	TRBJ1-2
CAWSGRDSYYGYTF	TRBV30	TRBJ1-2
CASSPLYEQYF	TRBV2	TRBJ2-7
CASSQGLGHEQFF	TRBV4-3	TRBJ2-1
CASSLTRGYGYTF	TRBV28	TRBJ1-2
CASSLPPQEQYF	TRBV7-9	TRBJ2-5
CASSPGQGSSPLHF	TRBV7-3	TRBJ1-6
CASSQDHNQPQHF	TRBV4-3	TRBJ1-5
CASSATGATLNSPLHF	TRBV5-1	TRBJ1-6
CASSLRQGSGNTIYF	TRBV7-9	TRBJ1-3
CASSPQATNEQFF	TRBV18	TRBJ2-1
CATYLTPDGRSTDTQYF	TRBV2	TRBJ2-3
CAWEGKGAFWNEKLFF	TRBV30	TRBJ1-4
CASSFSGEGEAFF	TRBV27	TRBJ1-1
CASSYEETQYF	TRBV5-1	TRBJ2-5
CASSQGATEAFF	TRBV7-2	TRBJ1-1
CASSLNGKTQYF	TRBV5-1	TRBJ2-5
CASSSRPGGNEQFF	TRBV11-2	TRBJ2-1
CASSTLAGDEQFF	TRBV2	TRBJ2-1
CATSRDPDRATEAFF	TRBV15	TRBJ1-1
CASSQPGQPYGYTF	TRBV4-1	TRBJ1-2
CASSRGLAGGNYEQYF	TRBV11-2	TRBJ2-7
CASSQEGGGATIYF	TRBV7-9	TRBJ1-3
CASTSGGSGNTIYF	TRBV6-5	TRBJ1-3
CASNVDLDGEQFF	TRBV28	TRBJ2-1
CASSEMEPEGYTF	TRBV2	TRBJ1-2
CASSRPGTGNSPLHF	TRBV9	TRBJ1-6
CASSLPGIHNEQFF	TRBV7-2	TRBJ2-1
CASSLAGYEQYF	TRBV11-2	TRBJ2-7
CASSFGVGEQFF	TRBV7-2	TRBJ2-1
CASSQASRRVPDTQYF	TRBV4-1	TRBJ2-3
CASSQDMTYYTF	TRBV7-9	TRBJ1-2
CASSPRTGYEQYF	TRBV5-1	TRBJ2-7
CAWSIGTGTQPQHF	TRBV30	TRBJ1-5
CASSPQTGRTEAFF	TRBV27	TRBJ1-1
CASSLVGDTQYF	TRBV7-2	TRBJ2-3
CASTPVGVGGELFF	TRBV7-2	TRBJ2-2
CANVGEQPQHF	TRBV27	TRBJ1-5
CASSLTQRYEQYF	TRBV7-2	TRBJ2-7